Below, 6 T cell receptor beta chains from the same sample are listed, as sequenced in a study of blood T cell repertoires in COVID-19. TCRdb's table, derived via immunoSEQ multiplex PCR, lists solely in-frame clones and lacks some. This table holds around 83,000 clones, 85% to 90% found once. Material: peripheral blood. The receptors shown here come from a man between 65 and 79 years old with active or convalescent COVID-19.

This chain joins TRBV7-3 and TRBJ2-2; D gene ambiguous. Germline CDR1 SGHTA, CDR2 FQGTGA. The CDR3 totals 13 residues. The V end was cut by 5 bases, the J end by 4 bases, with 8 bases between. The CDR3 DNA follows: TGTGCCAGCAGCACCAGTCCCACCGGGGAGCTGTTTTTT. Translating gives CASSTSPTGELFF.

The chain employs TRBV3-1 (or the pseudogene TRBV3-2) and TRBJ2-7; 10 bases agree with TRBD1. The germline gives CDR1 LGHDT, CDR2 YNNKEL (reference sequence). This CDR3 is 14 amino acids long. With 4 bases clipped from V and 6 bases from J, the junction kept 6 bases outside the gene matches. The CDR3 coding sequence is TGTGCCAGCAGCCCCGGGACAGGGGAAAGCGAGCAGTACTTC. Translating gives CASSPGTGESEQYF.

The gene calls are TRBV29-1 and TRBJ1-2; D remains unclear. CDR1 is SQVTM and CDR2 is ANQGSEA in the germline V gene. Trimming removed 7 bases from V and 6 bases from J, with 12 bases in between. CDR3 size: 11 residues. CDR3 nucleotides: TGCAGCGGCTTAGCGACTGATGGCTACACCTTC. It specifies CSGLATDGYTF.

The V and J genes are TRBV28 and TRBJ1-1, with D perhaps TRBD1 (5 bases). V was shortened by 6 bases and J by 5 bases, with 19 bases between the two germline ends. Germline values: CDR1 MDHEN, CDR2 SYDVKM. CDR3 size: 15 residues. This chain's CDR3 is CASSSRGESRTEAFF. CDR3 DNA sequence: TGTGCCAGCAGCAGTCGGGGGGAAAGTAGGACTGAAGCTTTCTTT. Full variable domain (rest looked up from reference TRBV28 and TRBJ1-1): DVKVTQSSRYLVKRTGEKVFLECVQDMDHENMFWYRQDPGLGLRLIYFSYDVKMKEKGDIPEGYSVSREKKERFSLILESASTNQTSMYLCASSSRGESRTEAFFGQGTRLTVV.

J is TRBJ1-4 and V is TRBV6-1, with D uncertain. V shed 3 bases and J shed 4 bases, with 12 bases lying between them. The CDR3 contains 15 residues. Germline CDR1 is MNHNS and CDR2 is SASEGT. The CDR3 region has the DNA TGTGCCAGCAGTGAGACTGGAGGAATTAATGAAAAACTGTTTTTT. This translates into CASSETGGINEKLFF.

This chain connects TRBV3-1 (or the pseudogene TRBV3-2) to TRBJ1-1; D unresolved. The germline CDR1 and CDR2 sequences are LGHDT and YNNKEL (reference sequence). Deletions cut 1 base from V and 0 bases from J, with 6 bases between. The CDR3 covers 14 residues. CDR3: CASSQGLLNTEAFF. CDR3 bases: TGTGCCAGCAGCCAAGGACTGTTGAACACTGAAGCTTTCTTT.